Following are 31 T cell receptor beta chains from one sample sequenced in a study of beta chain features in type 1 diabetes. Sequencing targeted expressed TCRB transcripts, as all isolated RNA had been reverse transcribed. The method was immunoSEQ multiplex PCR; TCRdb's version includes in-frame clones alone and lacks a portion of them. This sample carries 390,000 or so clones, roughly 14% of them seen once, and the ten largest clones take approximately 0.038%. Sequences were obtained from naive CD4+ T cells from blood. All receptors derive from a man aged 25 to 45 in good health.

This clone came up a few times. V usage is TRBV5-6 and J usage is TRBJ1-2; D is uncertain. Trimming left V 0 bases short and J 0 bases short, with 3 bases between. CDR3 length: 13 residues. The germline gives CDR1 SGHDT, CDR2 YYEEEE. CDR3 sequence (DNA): TGTGCCAGCAGCTTGGGCCCTAACTATGGCTACACCTTC. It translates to CASSLGPNYGYTF.

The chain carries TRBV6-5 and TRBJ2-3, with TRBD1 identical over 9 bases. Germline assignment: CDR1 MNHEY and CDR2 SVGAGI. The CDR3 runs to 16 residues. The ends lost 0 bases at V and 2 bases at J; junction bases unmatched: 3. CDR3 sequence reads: CASSYSRDRVTDTQYF. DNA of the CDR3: TGTGCCAGCAGTTACTCGAGGGACAGGGTCACAGATACGCAGTATTTT.

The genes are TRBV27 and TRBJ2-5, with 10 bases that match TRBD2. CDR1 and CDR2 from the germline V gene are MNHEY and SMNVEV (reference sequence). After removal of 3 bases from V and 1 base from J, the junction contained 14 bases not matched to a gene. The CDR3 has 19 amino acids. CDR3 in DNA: TGTGCCAGCAGTTTGCCGACCCTCACTCTAGCGGGGGTCCAAGAGACCCAGTACTTC. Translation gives CASSLPTLTLAGVQETQYF.

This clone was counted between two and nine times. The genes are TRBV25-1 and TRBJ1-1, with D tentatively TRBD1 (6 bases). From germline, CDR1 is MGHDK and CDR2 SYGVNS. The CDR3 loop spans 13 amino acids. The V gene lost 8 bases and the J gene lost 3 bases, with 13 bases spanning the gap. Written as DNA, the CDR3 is TGTGCCAGCTTAAACCAGGGGCACACTGAAGCTTTCTTT. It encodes CASLNQGHTEAFF.

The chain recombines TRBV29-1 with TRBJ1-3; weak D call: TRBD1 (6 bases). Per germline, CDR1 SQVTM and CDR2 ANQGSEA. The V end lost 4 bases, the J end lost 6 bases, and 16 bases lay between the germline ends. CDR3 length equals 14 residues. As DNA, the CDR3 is TGCAGCGTTGGAAAAACAGGGACCGCAAACACCATATATTTT. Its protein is CSVGKTGTANTIYF.

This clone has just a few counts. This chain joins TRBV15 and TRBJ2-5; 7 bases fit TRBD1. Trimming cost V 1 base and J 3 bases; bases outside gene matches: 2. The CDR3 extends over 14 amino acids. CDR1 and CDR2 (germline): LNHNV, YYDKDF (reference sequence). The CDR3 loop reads CATSRGGTEETQYF. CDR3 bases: TGTGCCACCAGCAGAGGAGGGACAGAAGAGACCCAGTACTTC.

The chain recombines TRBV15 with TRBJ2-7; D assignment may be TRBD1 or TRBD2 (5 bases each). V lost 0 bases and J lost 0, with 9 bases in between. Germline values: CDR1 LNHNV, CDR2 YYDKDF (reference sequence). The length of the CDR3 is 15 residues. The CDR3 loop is CATSRDGGLSYEQYV. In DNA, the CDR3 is TGTGCCACCAGCAGAGATGGGGGTCTCTCCTACGAGCAGTACGTC.

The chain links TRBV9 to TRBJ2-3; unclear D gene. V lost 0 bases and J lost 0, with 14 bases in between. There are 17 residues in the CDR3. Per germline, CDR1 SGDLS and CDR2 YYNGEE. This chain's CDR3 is CASSVAFDTTSTDTQYF. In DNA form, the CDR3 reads TGTGCCAGCAGCGTAGCTTTTGACACCACTAGCACAGATACGCAGTATTTT. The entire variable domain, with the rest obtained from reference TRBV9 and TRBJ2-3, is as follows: DSGVTQTPKHLITATGQRVTLRCSPRSGDLSVYWYQQSLDQGLQFLIQYYNGEERAKGNILERFSAQQFPDLHSELNLSSLELGDSALYFCASSVAFDTTSTDTQYFGPGTRLTVL.

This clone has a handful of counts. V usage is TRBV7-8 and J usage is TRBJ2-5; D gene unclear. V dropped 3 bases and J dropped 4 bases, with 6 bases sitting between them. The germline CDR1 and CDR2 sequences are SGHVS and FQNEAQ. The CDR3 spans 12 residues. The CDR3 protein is CASSFGRETQYF. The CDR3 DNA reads TGTGCCAGCAGCTTTGGGCGAGAGACCCAGTACTTC.

The CDR3 sequence: CASSPQSYEQYF. The CDR3 DNA reads TGTGCCAGCTCACCACAGTCCTACGAGCAGTACTTC. The genes are TRBV18 and TRBJ2-7, with D uncertain. This CDR3 contains 12 residues. V shed 1 base and J shed 1 base, with 2 bases lying between them. Germline V gene lookup returns CDR1 KGHSH and CDR2 LQKENI.

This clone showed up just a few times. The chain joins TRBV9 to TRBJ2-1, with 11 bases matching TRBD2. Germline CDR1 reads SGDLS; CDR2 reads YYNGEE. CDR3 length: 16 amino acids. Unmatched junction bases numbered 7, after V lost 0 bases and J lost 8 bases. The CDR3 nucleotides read TGTGCCAGCAGCGTAGATGTCCTAGCGGGGGGACATGAGCAGTTCTTC. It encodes CASSVDVLAGGHEQFF.

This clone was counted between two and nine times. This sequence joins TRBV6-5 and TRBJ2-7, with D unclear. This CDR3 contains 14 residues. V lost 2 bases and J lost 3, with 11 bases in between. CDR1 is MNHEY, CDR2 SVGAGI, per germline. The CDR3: CASSYKGGHYEQYF. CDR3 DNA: TGTGCCAGCAGTTACAAGGGTGGTCACTACGAGCAGTACTTC.

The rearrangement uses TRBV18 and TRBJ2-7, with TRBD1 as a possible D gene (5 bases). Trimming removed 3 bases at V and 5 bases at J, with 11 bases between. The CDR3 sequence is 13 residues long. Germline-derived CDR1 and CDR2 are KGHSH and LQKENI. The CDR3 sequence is CASSPSQGNEQYV. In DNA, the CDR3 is TGTGCCAGCTCACCCAGCCAGGGAAACGAGCAGTACGTC.

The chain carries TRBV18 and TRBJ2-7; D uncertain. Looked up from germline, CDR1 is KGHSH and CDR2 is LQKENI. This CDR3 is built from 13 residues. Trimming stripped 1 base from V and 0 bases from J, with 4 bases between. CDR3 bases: TGTGCCAGCTCACCACAAAGCTCCTACGAGCAGTACGTC. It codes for CASSPQSSYEQYV.

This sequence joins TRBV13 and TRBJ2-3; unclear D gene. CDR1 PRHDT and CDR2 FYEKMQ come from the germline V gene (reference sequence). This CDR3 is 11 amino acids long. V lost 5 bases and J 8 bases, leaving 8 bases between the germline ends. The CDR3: CASSTRTTQYF. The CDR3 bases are TGTGCCAGCAGCACAAGGACTACGCAGTATTTT.

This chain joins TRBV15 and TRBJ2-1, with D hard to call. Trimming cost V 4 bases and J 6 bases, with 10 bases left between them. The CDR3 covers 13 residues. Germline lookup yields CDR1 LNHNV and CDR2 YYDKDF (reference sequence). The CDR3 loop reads CATSTRQTNEQFF. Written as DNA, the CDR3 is TGTGCCACCAGCACGCGGCAGACCAATGAGCAGTTCTTC.

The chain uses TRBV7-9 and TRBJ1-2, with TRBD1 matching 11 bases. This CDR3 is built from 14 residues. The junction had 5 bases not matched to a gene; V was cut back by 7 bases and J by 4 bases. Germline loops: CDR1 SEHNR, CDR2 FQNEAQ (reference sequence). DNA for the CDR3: TGTGCCAGCACCGCCGGGACAGGGGGCTATGGCTACACCTTC. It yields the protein CASTAGTGGYGYTF. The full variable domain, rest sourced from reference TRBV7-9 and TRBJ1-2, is DTGVSQNPRHKITKRGQNVTFRCDPISEHNRLYWYRQTLGQGPEFLTYFQNEAQLEKSRLLSDRFSAERPKGSFSTLEIQRTEQGDSAMYLCASTAGTGGYGYTFGSGTRLTVV.

The CDR3 nucleotides read TGTGCTAGCCGACAGGGAAGCAATCAGCCCCAGCATTTT. It encodes CASRQGSNQPQHF. The chain recombines TRBV12-5 with TRBJ1-5; TRBD1 aligns across 7 bases. The germline V gene encodes CDR1 LGHNT and CDR2 FRNRAP. Trimming cost V 9 bases and J 1 base; bases outside gene matches: 3. The CDR3 is made up of 13 amino acids.

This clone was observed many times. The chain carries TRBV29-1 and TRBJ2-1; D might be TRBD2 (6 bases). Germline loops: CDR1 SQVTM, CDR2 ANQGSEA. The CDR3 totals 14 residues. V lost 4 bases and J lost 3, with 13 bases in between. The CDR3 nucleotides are TGCAGCGTTGTATCGGTTAGCGGCTACAATGAGCAGTTCTTC. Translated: CSVVSVSGYNEQFF.

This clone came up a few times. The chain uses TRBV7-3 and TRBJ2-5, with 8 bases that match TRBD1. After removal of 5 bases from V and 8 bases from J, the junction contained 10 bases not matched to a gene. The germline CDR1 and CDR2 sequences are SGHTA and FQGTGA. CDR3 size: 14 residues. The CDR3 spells CASSKTGDAVTQYF. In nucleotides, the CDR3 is TGTGCCAGCAGCAAGACAGGGGACGCAGTCACCCAGTACTTC. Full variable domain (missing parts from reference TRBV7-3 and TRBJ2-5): GAGVSQTPSNKVTEKGKYVELRCDPISGHTALYWYRQSLGQGPEFLIYFQGTGAADDSGLPNDRFFAVRPEGSVSTLKIQRTERGDSAVYLCASSKTGDAVTQYFGPGTRLLVL.

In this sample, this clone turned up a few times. In DNA form, the CDR3 reads TGCGCCAGCAGCCAAGACGTGGTATCCGGGGAGCTGTTTTTT. It codes for CASSQDVVSGELFF. The chain is built from TRBV4-3 and TRBJ2-2, with D unclear. Germline V gives CDR1 LGHNA, CDR2 YSLEER. Trimming pared 0 bases from V and 6 bases from J, leaving 8 bases between. The CDR3 sequence is 14 residues long.

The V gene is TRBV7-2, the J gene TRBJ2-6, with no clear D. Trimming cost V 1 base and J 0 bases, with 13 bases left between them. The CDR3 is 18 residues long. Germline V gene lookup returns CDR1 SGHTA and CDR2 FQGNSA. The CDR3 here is CASSLVGLRLSGANVLTF. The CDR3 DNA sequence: TGTGCCAGCAGCTTAGTAGGATTGAGGCTCTCTGGGGCCAACGTCCTGACTTTC.

The CDR3 sequence is CASSVKGADTQYF. CDR3 DNA sequence: TGTGCCAGCAGCGTTAAGGGGGCAGATACGCAGTATTTT. The V gene is TRBV7-9, the J gene TRBJ2-3; the D gene is possibly TRBD1 (6 bases). Germline CDR1 reads SEHNR; CDR2 reads FQNEAQ (reference sequence). This CDR3 has 13 residues. Trimming took off 5 bases at V and 4 bases at J, with 10 bases between the two ends.

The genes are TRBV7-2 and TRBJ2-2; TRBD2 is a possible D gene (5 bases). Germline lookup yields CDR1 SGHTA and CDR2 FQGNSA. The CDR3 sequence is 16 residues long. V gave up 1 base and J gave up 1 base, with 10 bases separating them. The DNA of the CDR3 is TGTGCCAGCAGCTTAGTGGGTCGGGGGAACACCGGGGAGCTGTTTTTT. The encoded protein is CASSLVGRGNTGELFF. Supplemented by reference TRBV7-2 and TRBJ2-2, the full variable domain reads GAGVSQSPSNKVTEKGKDVELRCDPISGHTALYWYRQSLGQGLEFLIYFQGNSAPDKSGLPSDRFSAERTGGSVSTLTIQRTQQEDSAVYLCASSLVGRGNTGELFFGEGSRLTVL.

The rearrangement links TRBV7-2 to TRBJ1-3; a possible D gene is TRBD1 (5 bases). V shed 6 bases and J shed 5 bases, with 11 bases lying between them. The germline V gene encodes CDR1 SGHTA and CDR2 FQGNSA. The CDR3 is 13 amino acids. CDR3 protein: CASRGALRNTIYF. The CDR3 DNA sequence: TGTGCCAGCAGAGGGGCACTCAGAAACACCATATATTTT.

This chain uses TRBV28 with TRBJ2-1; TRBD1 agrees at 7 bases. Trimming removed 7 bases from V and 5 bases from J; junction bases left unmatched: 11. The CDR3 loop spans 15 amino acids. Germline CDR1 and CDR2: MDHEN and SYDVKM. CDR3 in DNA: TGTGCCAGCACCCCAGGCAGGACAGGTAACAATGAGCAGTTCTTC. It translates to CASTPGRTGNNEQFF.

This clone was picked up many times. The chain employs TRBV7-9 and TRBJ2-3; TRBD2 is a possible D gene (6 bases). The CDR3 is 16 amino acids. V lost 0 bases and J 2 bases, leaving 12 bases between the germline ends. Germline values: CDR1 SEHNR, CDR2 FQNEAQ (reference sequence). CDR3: CASSLARGGTTDTQYF. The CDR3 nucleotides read TGTGCCAGCAGCTTAGCGAGAGGCGGGACCACAGATACGCAGTATTTT.

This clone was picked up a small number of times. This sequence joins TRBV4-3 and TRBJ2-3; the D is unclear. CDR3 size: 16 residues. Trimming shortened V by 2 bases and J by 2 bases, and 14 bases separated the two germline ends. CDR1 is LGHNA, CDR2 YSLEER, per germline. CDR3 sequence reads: CASSQRVAKPTDTQYF. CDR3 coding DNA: TGCGCCAGCAGCCAAAGAGTGGCAAAACCCACAGATACGCAGTATTTT.

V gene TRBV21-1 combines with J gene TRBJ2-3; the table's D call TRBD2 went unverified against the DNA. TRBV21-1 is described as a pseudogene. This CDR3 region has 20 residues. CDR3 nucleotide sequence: TGTGCCAGCAGCAAATCACTGACTAGCGGGAGGTCGCTTAGCACAGATACGCAGTATTTT. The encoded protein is CASSKSLTSGRSLSTDTQYF.

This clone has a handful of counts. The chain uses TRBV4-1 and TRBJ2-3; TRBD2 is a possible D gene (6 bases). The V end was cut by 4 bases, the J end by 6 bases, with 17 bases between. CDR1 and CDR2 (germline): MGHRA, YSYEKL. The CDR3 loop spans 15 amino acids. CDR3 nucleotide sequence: TGCGCCAGCAGCCCGAACGCACTTGGGACTGATACGCAGTATTTT. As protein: CASSPNALGTDTQYF.

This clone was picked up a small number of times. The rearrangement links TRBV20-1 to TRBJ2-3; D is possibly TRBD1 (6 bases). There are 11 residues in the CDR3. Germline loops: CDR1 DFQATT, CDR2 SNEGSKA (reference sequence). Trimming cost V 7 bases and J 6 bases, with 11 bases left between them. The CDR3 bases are TGCAGTGGAGTTAGGGGGGATACGCAGTATTTT. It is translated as CSGVRGDTQYF.